The rows below give T cell receptor beta chains drawn from one sample of a study of identifying expanded T cells in peripheral blood. Sequencing used immunoSEQ multiplex PCR; TCRdb keeps in-frame clones, though not all of them. The repertoire consists of some 75,000 clones, with roughly nine tenths occurring once and the leading ten covering around 3%. Sequenced input: blood. All receptors derive from a person aged 18 to 75 in good health. CDR3s include the opening cysteine and the closing phenylalanine or tryptophan. A D gene is named only where the DNA matches it firmly. Expanded clones get a size class; other rows say once, few or many, or leave the size out.

j_call	clone_size	d_call	cdr3_length	v_call	cdr3_nt	cdr3_aa
TRBJ2-1	NA	TRBD2	16	TRBV7-8	TGTGCCAGCAGCCCCGGGACTAGCGGGGGTAGGTATGAGCAGTTCTTC	CASSPGTSGGRYEQFF
TRBJ1-6	NA	NA	17	TRBV11-2	TGTGCCAGCAGCTTAGTTTGGATTACCCCTTTTGATTCACCCCTCCACTTT	CASSLVWITPFDSPLHF
TRBJ2-5	NA	NA	14	TRBV4-1	TGCGCCAGCAGTTGGACAGTAGATGGAGAGACCCAGTACTTC	CASSWTVDGETQYF
TRBJ2-4	NA	TRBD2	17	TRBV4-1	TGCGCCAGCAGCCAGGGGACTAGCGGGGGGATCAGAAACATTCAGTACTTC	CASSQGTSGGIRNIQYF
TRBJ2-3	NA	NA	15	TRBV18	TGTGCCAGCTCACCATGGCAGGGAATGACAGATACGCAGTATTTT	CASSPWQGMTDTQYF
TRBJ2-5	NA	NA	16	TRBV7-2	NA	CASTSVRGDYQETQYF
TRBJ1-4	once	NA	15	TRBV5-5	TGTGCCAGCAGATTTACAGGGCTCGGGAATGAAAAACTGTTTTTT	CASRFTGLGNEKLFF
TRBJ2-1	NA	NA	18	TRBV25-1	TGTGCCAGCAGTGAATCCGCCGGCACCCACAAAACCCACAATGAGCAGTTCTTC	CASSESAGTHKTHNEQFF
TRBJ1-5	NA	TRBD1	13	TRBV2	TGTGCCAGCAGGGGACAGACCAATCAGCCCCAGCATTTT	CASRGQTNQPQHF
TRBJ1-5	NA	NA	17	TRBV30	TGTGCCTGGAGTCGTAGGCAGGGAGTGTTTAGTGGTCAGCCCCAGCATTTT	CAWSRRQGVFSGQPQHF
TRBJ2-7	NA	NA	14	TRBV11-2	TGTGCCAGCAGCTCCACCTCAGGGGCCTACGAGCAGTACTTC	CASSSTSGAYEQYF
TRBJ1-2	NA	NA	12	TRBV28	TGTGCCAGCAAGCAGGGATATACTGGCTACACCTTC	CASKQGYTGYTF
TRBJ1-2	NA	NA	18	TRBV27	TGTGCCAGCAGTTTATCGCACCACCCGACCAACCCAAACTATGGCTACACCTTC	CASSLSHHPTNPNYGYTF
TRBJ2-3	NA	NA	13	TRBV5-4	TGTGCCAGCAGCTTCTCCCGTGCAGATACGCAGTATTTT	CASSFSRADTQYF
TRBJ2-5	once	TRBD2	15	TRBV5-6	TGTGCCAGCAGCCAAAAACTAGCGGGGCTGGTGACCCAGTACTTC	CASSQKLAGLVTQYF
TRBJ2-5	NA	NA	15	TRBV6-5	TGTGCCAGCAGTTACTCTCTGAACGGGGGAGAGACCCAGTACTTC	CASSYSLNGGETQYF
TRBJ2-3	NA	NA	14	TRBV4-3	TGCGCCAGCAGCCCGATCGGGGTGACGGATACGCAGTATTTT	CASSPIGVTDTQYF
TRBJ1-1	NA	NA	14	TRBV10-3	TGTGCCATCAGTGAGTCGAGGGGAAACACTGAAGCTTTCTTT	CAISESRGNTEAFF
TRBJ2-7	NA	NA	15	TRBV5-4	TGTGCCAGCAGCTTGGAGGTGGGAGTGGCCTACGAGCAGTACTTC	CASSLEVGVAYEQYF
TRBJ2-3	NA	TRBD2	14	TRBV14	TGTGCCAGCAGCCGAGCGGGGATGGGGGATACGCAGTATTTT	CASSRAGMGDTQYF
TRBJ2-5	NA	NA	12	TRBV7-2	TGTGCCAGCAGCCCGGCCGGGAGGACCCAGTACTTC	CASSPAGRTQYF
TRBJ2-5	NA	NA	17	TRBV7-2	TGTGCCAGCAGCTTGAAGGGTGGCGGGGCCTTAAGGGAGACCCAGTACTTC	CASSLKGGGALRETQYF